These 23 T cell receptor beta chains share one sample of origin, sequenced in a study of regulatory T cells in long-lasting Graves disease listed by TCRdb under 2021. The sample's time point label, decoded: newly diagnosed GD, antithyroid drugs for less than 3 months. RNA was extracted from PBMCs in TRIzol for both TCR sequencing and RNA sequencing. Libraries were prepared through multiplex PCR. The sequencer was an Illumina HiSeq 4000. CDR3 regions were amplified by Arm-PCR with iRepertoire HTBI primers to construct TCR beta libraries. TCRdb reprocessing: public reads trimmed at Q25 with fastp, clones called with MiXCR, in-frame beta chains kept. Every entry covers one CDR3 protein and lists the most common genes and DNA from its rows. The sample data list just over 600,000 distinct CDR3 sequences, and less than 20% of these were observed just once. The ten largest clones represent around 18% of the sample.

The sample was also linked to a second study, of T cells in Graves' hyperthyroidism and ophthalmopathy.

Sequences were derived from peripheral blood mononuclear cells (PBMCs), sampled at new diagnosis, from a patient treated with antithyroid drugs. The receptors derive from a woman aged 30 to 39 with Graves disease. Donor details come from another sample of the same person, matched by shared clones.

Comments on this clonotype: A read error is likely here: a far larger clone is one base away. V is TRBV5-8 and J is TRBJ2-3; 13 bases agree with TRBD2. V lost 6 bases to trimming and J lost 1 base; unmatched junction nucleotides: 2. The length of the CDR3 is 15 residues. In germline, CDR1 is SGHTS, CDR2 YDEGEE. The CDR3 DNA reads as TGTGCCAGCATTGGACTAGCGGGAGGCACAGATACGCAGTATTTT. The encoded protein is CASIGLAGGTDTQYF.

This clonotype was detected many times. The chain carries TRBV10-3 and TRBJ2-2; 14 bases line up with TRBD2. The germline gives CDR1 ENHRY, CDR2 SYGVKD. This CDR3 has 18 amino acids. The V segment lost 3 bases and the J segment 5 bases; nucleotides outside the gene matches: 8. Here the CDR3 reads CAISDPGLAGVGTGELFF. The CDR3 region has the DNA TGTGCCATCAGTGATCCGGGACTAGCGGGAGTCGGGACCGGGGAGCTGTTTTTT.

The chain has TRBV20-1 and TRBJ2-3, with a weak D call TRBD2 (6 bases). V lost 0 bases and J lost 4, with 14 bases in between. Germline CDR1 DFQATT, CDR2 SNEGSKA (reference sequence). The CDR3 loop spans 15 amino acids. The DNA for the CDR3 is TGCAGTGCTAGAGATTCGCGGGAAGTCGCAGATACGCAGTATTTT. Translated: CSARDSREVADTQYF.

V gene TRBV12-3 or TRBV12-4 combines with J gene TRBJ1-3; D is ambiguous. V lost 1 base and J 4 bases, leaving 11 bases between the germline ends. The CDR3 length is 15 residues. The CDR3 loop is CASSLVRPTGNTIYF. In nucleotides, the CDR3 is TGTGCCAGCAGTTTAGTGCGACCGACAGGAAACACCATATATTTT.

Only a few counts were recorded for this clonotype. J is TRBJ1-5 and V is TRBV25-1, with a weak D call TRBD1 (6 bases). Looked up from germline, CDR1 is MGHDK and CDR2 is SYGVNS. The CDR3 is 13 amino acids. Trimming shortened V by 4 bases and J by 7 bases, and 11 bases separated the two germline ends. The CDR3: CASSASQGQPQHF. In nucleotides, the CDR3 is TGTGCCAGCAGTGCGTCACAGGGCCAGCCCCAGCATTTT.

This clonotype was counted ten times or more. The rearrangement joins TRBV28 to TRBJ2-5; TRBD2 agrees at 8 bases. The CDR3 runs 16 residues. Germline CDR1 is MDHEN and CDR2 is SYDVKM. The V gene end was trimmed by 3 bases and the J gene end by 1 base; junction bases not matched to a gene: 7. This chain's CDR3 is CASSLLPTSGQETQYF. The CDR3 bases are TGTGCCAGCAGTTTGCTTCCTACTAGCGGCCAAGAGACCCAGTACTTC.

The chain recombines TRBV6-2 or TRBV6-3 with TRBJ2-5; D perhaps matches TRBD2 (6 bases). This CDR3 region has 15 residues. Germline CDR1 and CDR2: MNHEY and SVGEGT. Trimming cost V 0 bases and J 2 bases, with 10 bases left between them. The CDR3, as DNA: TGTGCCAGCAGTTACTCGGTAGCGGAACAAGAGACCCAGTACTTC. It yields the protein CASSYSVAEQETQYF.

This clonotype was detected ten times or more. The CDR3 sequence is CSARTDRKGETQYF. In nucleotides, the CDR3 is TGCAGTGCTAGAACTGACAGGAAGGGTGAGACCCAGTACTTC. The rearrangement joins TRBV20-1 to TRBJ2-5, with D perhaps TRBD1 (6 bases). The germline gives CDR1 DFQATT, CDR2 SNEGSKA (reference sequence). This CDR3 has 14 residues. The V gene lost 2 bases and the J gene lost 5 bases, with 15 bases spanning the gap.

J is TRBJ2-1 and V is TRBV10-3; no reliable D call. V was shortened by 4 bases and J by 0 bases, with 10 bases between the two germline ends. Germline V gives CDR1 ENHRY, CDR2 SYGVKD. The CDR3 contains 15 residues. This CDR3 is CAISAGPSSYNEQFF. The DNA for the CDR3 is TGTGCCATCAGTGCGGGTCCAAGCTCCTACAATGAGCAGTTCTTC.

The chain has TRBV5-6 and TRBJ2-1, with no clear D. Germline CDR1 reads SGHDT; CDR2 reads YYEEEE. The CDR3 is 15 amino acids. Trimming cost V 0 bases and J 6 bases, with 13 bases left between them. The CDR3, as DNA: TGTGCCAGCAGCTTGGCCCTAGTCCTTAGCAATGAGCAGTTCTTC. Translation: CASSLALVLSNEQFF.

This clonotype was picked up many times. The CDR3 sequence: CASKEGRRRYEQYF. Written as DNA, the CDR3 is TGTGCCAGCAAAGAAGGCAGGAGACGATACGAGCAGTACTTC. The rearrangement joins TRBV12-3 or TRBV12-4 to TRBJ2-7; D unresolved. V was pared by 7 bases and J by 4 bases, with 17 bases between. This CDR3 is built from 14 residues.

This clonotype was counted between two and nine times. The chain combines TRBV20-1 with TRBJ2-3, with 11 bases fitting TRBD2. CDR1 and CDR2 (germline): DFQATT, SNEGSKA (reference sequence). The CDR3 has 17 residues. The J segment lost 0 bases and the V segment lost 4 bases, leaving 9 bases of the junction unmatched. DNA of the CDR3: TGCAGTGCTAACCAGGCCGGACTAGCGGGCAGCACAGATACGCAGTATTTT. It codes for CSANQAGLAGSTDTQYF.

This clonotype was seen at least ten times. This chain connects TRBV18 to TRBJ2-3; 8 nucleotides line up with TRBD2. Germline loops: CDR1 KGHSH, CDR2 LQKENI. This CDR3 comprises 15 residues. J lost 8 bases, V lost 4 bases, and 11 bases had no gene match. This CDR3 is CASSLAGPARGTQYF. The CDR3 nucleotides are TGTGCCAGCTCACTAGCGGGACCCGCTAGAGGTACGCAGTATTTT.

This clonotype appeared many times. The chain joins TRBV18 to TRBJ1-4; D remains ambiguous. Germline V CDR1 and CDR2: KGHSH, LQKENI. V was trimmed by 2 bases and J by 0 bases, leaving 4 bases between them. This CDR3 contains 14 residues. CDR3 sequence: CASSPTSTNEKLFF. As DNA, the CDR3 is TGTGCCAGCTCACCAACATCAACTAATGAAAAACTGTTTTTT.

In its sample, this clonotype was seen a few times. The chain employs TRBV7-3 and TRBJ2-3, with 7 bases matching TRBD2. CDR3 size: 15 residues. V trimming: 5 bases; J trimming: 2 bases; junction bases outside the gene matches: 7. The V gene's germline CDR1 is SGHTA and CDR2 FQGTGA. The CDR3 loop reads CASSPRGEATDTQYF. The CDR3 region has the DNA TGTGCCAGCAGCCCCCGGGGGGAAGCCACAGATACGCAGTATTTT. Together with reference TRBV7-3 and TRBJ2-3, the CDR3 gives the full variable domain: GAGVSQTPSNKVTEKGKYVELRCDPISGHTALYWYRQSLGQGPEFLIYFQGTGAADDSGLPNDRFFAVRPEGSVSTLKIQRTERGDSAVYLCASSPRGEATDTQYFGPGTRLTVL.

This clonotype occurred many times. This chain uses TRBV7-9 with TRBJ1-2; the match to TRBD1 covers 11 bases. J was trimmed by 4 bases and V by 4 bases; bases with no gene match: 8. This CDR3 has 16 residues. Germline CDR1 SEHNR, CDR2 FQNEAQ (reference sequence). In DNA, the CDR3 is TGTGCCAGCAGCTCGTTGGACAGGGGGCATGGCTATGGCTACACCTTC. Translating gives CASSSLDRGHGYGYTF.

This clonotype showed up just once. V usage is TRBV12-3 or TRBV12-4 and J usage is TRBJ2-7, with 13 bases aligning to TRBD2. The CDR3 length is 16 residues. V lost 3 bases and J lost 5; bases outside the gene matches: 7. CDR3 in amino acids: CASSFWTSGSSHEQYF. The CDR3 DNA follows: TGTGCCAGCAGTTTTTGGACTAGCGGGAGTTCCCACGAGCAGTACTTC.

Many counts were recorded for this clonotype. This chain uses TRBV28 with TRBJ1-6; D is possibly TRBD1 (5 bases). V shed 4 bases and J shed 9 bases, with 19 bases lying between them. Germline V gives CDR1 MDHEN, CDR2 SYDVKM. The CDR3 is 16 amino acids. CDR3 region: CASSSHQGGQVSPLHF. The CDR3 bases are TGTGCCAGCAGTTCGCACCAGGGAGGGCAGGTTTCACCCCTCCACTTT.

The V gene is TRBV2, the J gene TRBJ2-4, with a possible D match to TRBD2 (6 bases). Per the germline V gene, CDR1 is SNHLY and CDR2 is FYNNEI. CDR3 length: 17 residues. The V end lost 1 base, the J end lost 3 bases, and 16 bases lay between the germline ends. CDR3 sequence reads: CASSEGGPSADKNIQYF. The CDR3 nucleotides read TGTGCCAGCAGTGAAGGGGGACCTAGCGCCGACAAAAACATTCAGTACTTC.

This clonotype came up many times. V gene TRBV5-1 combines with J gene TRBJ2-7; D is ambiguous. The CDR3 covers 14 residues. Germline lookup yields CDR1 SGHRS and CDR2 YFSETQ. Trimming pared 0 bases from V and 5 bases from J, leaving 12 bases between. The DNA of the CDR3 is TGCGCCAGCAGCTTGGGCAGTCCCCCCGACGAGCAGTACTTC. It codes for CASSLGSPPDEQYF.

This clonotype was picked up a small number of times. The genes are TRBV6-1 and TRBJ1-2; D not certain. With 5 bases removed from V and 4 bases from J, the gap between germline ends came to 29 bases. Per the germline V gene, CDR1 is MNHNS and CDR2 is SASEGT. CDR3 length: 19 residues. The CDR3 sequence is CASSPGYLQRRTNLYGYTF. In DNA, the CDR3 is TGTGCCAGCAGTCCAGGATATTTACAAAGACGCACAAACCTCTATGGCTACACCTTC.

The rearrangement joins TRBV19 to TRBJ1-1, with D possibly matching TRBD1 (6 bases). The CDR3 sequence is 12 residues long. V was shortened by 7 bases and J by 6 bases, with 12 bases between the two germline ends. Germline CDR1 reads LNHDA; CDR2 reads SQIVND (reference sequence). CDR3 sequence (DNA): TGTGCCAGTAATATTAGGGGGGCTGAAGCTTTCTTT. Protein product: CASNIRGAEAFF.

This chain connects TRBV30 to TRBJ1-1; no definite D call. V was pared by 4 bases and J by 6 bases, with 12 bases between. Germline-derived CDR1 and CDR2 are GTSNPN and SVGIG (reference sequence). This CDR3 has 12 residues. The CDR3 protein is CAWKGPVAEAFF. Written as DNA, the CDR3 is TGTGCCTGGAAGGGTCCTGTCGCTGAAGCTTTCTTT.